Listed below are T cell receptor beta chains from one sample, sequenced in a study of blood T cell repertoires in COVID-19. Assay: immunoSEQ multiplex PCR; the TCRdb copy retains only in-frame clones and omits some. The sample lists fewer than 180,000 clones, 84% occurring once. Material: peripheral blood. These receptors were collected from a man in his sixties or seventies with acute or convalescent COVID-19. The CDR3 runs from the conserved cysteine through the conserved F or W. D genes are given only for firm matches. A row's size may be missing; if present it is once, few, many or a size class.

d_call,clone_size,j_call,v_call,cdr3_aa,cdr3_nt
.,.,TRBJ1-2,TRBV6-5,CASIRSWGREYGYTF,TGTGCCAGCATTCGGTCCTGGGGGCGAGAGTATGGCTACACCTTC
TRBD2,.,TRBJ2-7,TRBV19,CASSTNSGRKSEQYF,TGTGCCAGTAGTACCAATAGCGGGAGGAAGAGCGAGCAGTACTTC
.,.,TRBJ2-1,TRBV6-1,CASSEAGGSVAREQFF,TGTGCCAGCAGTGAAGCTGGAGGGTCAGTAGCAAGAGAGCAGTTCTTC
.,few,TRBJ1-3,TRBV9,CASSEEISGNTIYF,TGTGCCAGCAGCGAGGAGATCTCTGGAAACACCATATATTTT
TRBD2,.,TRBJ2-1,TRBV2,CASSAAGGSSYNEQFF,TGTGCCAGCAGTGCCGCGGGGGGGAGCTCCTACAATGAGCAGTTCTTC
TRBD1,.,TRBJ1-1,TRBV19,CASSALAAGGTEAFF,TGTGCCAGTAGTGCCCTAGCAGCAGGGGGAACTGAAGCTTTCTTT
.,.,TRBJ1-3,TRBV2,CASSPGSGNTIYF,TGTGCCAGCAGTCCGGGTTCTGGAAACACCATATATTTT
.,.,TRBJ1-2,TRBV18,CASSPRDYGYTF,TGTGCCAGCTCACCCAGGGACTATGGCTACACCTTC
.,once,TRBJ2-5,TRBV6-5,CASRVPLEETQYF,TGTGCCAGCAGGGTTCCCCTAGAAGAGACCCAGTACTTC
.,.,TRBJ1-5,TRBV5-1,CASSYLGTDQPQHF,TGCGCCAGCAGCTATCTCGGTACGGATCAGCCCCAGCATTTT
TRBD1,.,TRBJ1-2,TRBV6-5,CASSRDRSNYGYTF,TGTGCCAGCTCGCGGGACAGATCCAACTATGGCTACACCTTC
.,.,TRBJ2-7,TRBV21-1,CASSHTQGWLEQYF,TGTGCCAGCAGCCACACACAGGGATGGTTGGAGCAGTACTTC
.,.,TRBJ2-7,TRBV12-3/TRBV12-4,CASSLHPRDEQYF,TGTGCCAGCAGTTTACACCCGAGGGACGAGCAGTACTTC
.,.,TRBJ2-5,TRBV30,CAWSTGTQETQYF,TGTGCCTGGAGTACGGGGACACAAGAGACCCAGTACTTC
.,few,TRBJ2-7,TRBV10-1,CASRGDFPGAQYF,TGCGCCAGCAGGGGGGACTTCCCGGGTGCGCAGTACTTC
TRBD1,.,TRBJ2-3,TRBV3-1/TRBV3-2,CASRKTGGQATDTQYF,TGTGCCAGCAGGAAAACAGGGGGCCAGGCCACAGATACGCAGTATTTT
.,.,TRBJ1-5,TRBV28,CASSLAIRFHQPQHF,TGTGCCAGCAGTTTGGCCATCCGATTCCATCAGCCCCAGCATTTT
.,.,TRBJ2-3,TRBV28,CASRRDVSGDTQYF,TGTGCCAGCAGGCGGGACGTATCCGGAGATACGCAGTATTTT
.,.,TRBJ1-5,TRBV28,CASSQSGGDQPQHF,TGTGCCAGCAGTCAGTCCGGCGGGGATCAGCCCCAGCATTTT
.,.,TRBJ2-5,TRBV6-5,CASSYSGVLETQYF,TGTGCCAGCAGTTACTCAGGGGTATTGGAGACCCAGTACTTC
.,.,TRBJ1-4,TRBV6-6,CASSPAGSEKLFF,TGTGCCAGCAGCCCAGCGGGTAGTGAAAAACTGTTTTTT
TRBD1,once,TRBJ2-3,TRBV5-1,CASSLEGISGTGRWVSSTDTQYF,TGCGCCAGCAGCTTGGAAGGCATTTCCGGGACAGGACGATGGGTTTCTAGCACAGATACGCAGTATTTT
.,.,TRBJ2-7,TRBV14,CASSLPPEAETYEQYF,TGTGCCAGCAGCCTCCCTCCGGAAGCGGAGACATACGAGCAGTACTTC
TRBD2,.,TRBJ2-3,TRBV18,CASSRLAGISDTQYF,TGTGCCAGCTCACGACTAGCGGGAATATCAGATACGCAGTATTTT
.,.,TRBJ2-1,TRBV7-2,CASSLMQGYLLSSYNEQFF,TGTGCCAGCAGCTTAATGCAGGGGTATCTGCTTAGCTCCTACAATGAGCAGTTCTTC
TRBD2,.,TRBJ2-1,TRBV28,CASSLPSGGRNEQFF,TGTGCCAGCAGTTTACCTAGCGGGGGGCGCAATGAGCAGTTCTTC
.,few,TRBJ1-5,TRBV6-6,CASSPIQGPGQPQHF,TGTGCCAGCAGTCCCATACAGGGCCCGGGTCAGCCCCAGCATTTT
TRBD2,few,TRBJ2-5,TRBV5-1,CASSLMRGVGETQYF,TGCGCCAGCAGCTTGATGCGGGGGGTAGGAGAGACCCAGTACTTC
.,.,TRBJ1-1,TRBV18,CASSPRDDTEAFF,TGTGCCAGCTCACCACGAGATGACACTGAAGCTTTCTTT
.,.,TRBJ1-4,TRBV30,CAWTLLSTNEKLFF,TGTGCCTGGACCCTACTCTCAACTAATGAAAAACTGTTTTTT
.,.,TRBJ1-1,TRBV18,CASSPQGHDTEAFF,TGTGCCAGCTCCCCACAGGGACATGACACTGAAGCTTTCTTT
.,.,TRBJ1-4,TRBV9,CASSVAALTNEKLFF,TGTGCCAGCAGCGTAGCAGCGTTAACTAATGAAAAACTGTTTTTT
TRBD1,.,TRBJ1-4,TRBV4-1,CASSQNPQGASEKLFF,TGCGCCAGCAGCCAAAACCCACAGGGGGCGAGTGAAAAACTGTTTTTT
TRBD1,.,TRBJ2-1,TRBV2,CASSEALGQGAYNEQFF,TGTGCCAGCAGTGAAGCGCTGGGACAGGGGGCCTACAATGAGCAGTTCTTC
.,.,TRBJ2-7,TRBV10-2,CASSESLRVQGRYEQYF,TGCGCCAGCAGTGAGTCTCTACGGGTCCAGGGGCGGTACGAGCAGTACTTC
.,.,TRBJ2-3,TRBV18,CASSALSGSGTDTQYF,TGTGCCAGCTCCGCCCTGTCCGGGTCGGGCACAGATACGCAGTATTTT
TRBD2,.,TRBJ2-1,TRBV7-3,CASSPSGLAHNEQFF,TGTGCCAGCAGCCCTTCAGGACTAGCCCACAATGAGCAGTTCTTC
.,.,TRBJ2-1,TRBV19,CASSARWPPYNEQFF,TGTGCCAGTAGTGCCCGATGGCCCCCTTACAATGAGCAGTTCTTC
TRBD1,.,TRBJ1-6,TRBV5-1,CASSTNRDSNSPLHF,TGCGCCAGCAGCACGAACCGGGACAGTAATTCACCCCTCCACTTT
.,.,TRBJ2-3,TRBV6-5,CASAPEVNTDTQYF,TGTGCCAGCGCCCCCGAGGTTAACACAGATACGCAGTATTTT
TRBD1,.,TRBJ1-2,TRBV7-8,CASSIQGQGNGYTF,TGTGCCAGCAGCATCCAGGGACAGGGGAATGGCTACACCTTC
.,.,TRBJ1-2,TRBV7-9,CASSLEGRRYGYTF,TGTGCCAGCAGCTTAGAAGGCCGGCGGTATGGCTACACCTTC
TRBD2,.,TRBJ2-7,TRBV7-2,CASSSQRGGGTEQYF,TGTGCCAGCAGCTCACAGCGGGGAGGTGGTACCGAGCAGTACTTC
.,.,TRBJ2-7,TRBV28,CASSLWRSAYEQYF,TGTGCCAGCAGTTTATGGAGGTCCGCCTACGAGCAGTACTTC
TRBD2,.,TRBJ2-5,TRBV14,CASSQGLAGGHQETQYF,TGTGCCAGCAGCCAAGGACTAGCGGGGGGGCATCAAGAGACCCAGTACTTC
.,.,TRBJ2-2,TRBV7-3,CASSRGGGDTGELFF,TGTGCCAGCAGCCGGGGCGGCGGGGACACCGGGGAGCTGTTTTTT
.,.,TRBJ1-6,TRBV19,CASSIDLQGGGSPLHF,TGTGCCAGTAGTATAGATCTACAGGGTGGAGGTTCACCCCTCCACTTT
.,.,TRBJ1-4,TRBV5-1,CASSLGQTVVIEKLFF,TGCGCCAGCAGCTTGGGACAGACTGTTGTTATTGAAAAACTGTTTTTT
.,.,TRBJ2-3,TRBV20-1,CSASLGSQGADTQYF,TGCAGTGCTAGTCTCGGGTCACAGGGCGCCGATACGCAGTATTTT